These 20 T cell receptor beta chains share one sample of origin, sequenced in a study of blood T cell repertoires in COVID-19. Here immunoSEQ multiplex PCR was the method, and the copy in TCRdb shows in-frame clones only, minus some. The table has approximately 99,000 clones, less than 75% seen once. The specimen sequenced was peripheral blood. These receptors were collected from a woman between 40 and 50 years old with acute or convalescent COVID-19.

This rearrangement joins TRBV5-1 to TRBJ2-1, with 7 bases that match TRBD2. This CDR3 region has 15 residues. The V and J ends lost 1 base and 7 bases, in that order; junction bases with no gene match: 8. Germline V CDR1 and CDR2: SGHRS, YFSETQ. The CDR3 nucleotides read TGCGCCAGCAGCTTGTTAAGCGGGGCGGGGAATGAGCAGTTCTTC. It codes for CASSLLSGAGNEQFF.

The chain employs TRBV5-6 and TRBJ1-1, with 8 positions matching TRBD1. The CDR3 loop spans 14 amino acids. CDR1 is SGHDT and CDR2 is YYEEEE in the germline V gene. V shed 4 bases, J shed 8 bases, and the junction held 10 bases outside the gene matches. The CDR3 DNA follows: TGTGCCAGCAGCCTCAGACAGGGGTATAACGAAGCTTTCTTT. It yields the protein CASSLRQGYNEAFF.

This chain connects TRBV7-9 to TRBJ1-2, with D possibly TRBD1 on 5 matching bases. Trimming cost V 3 bases and J 2 bases, with 10 bases left between them. This CDR3 has 14 amino acids. Germline V gene lookup returns CDR1 SEHNR and CDR2 FQNEAQ (reference sequence). The CDR3 spells CASSFQGSNYGYTF. In nucleotides, the CDR3 is TGTGCCAGCAGCTTCCAGGGATCCAACTATGGCTACACCTTC. The complete variable domain, with remaining parts taken from reference TRBV7-9 and TRBJ1-2, reads DTGVSQNPRHKITKRGQNVTFRCDPISEHNRLYWYRQTLGQGPEFLTYFQNEAQLEKSRLLSDRFSAERPKGSFSTLEIQRTEQGDSAMYLCASSFQGSNYGYTFGSGTRLTVV.

The chain recombines TRBV7-3 with TRBJ1-1, with 11 bases aligning to TRBD1. V dropped 5 bases and J dropped 0; count of bases not matched to a gene: 2. The CDR3 totals 15 residues. Germline V gene sequence: CDR1 SGHTA, CDR2 FQGTGA. The CDR3 DNA sequence: TGTGCCAGCAGCGGGACAGGGGGAATGAACACTGAAGCTTTCTTT. It yields the protein CASSGTGGMNTEAFF.

V usage is TRBV7-6 and J usage is TRBJ2-5; maybe TRBD1 (6 bases). The CDR3 length is 13 residues. With 7 bases removed from V and 1 base from J, the gap between germline ends came to 10 bases. Germline CDR1 reads SGHVS; CDR2 reads FNYEAQ. The CDR3 region has the DNA TGTGCCAGCATCCAGGGGCCCCAAGAGACCCAGTACTTC. Residues: CASIQGPQETQYF.

The chain is built from TRBV5-4 and TRBJ1-1; D is possibly TRBD1 (5 bases). V was clipped by 4 bases and J by 2 bases, with 15 bases between them. This CDR3 is 15 amino acids long. Per the germline V gene, CDR1 is SGHNT and CDR2 is YYREEE (reference sequence). DNA of the CDR3: TGTGCCAGCAGCACTGCTCCGACAGCTAACACTGAAGCTTTCTTT. It yields the protein CASSTAPTANTEAFF.

The J gene is TRBJ1-2, the V gene TRBV30; tentative D call: TRBD1 (6 bases). This CDR3 has 13 amino acids. Germline V CDR1 and CDR2: GTSNPN, SVGIG (reference sequence). V lost 4 bases to trimming and J lost 0 bases, with 9 bases between them. CDR3 DNA: TGTGCCTGGAAGGACAGCCCTAACTATGGCTACACCTTC. It translates to CAWKDSPNYGYTF.

The V gene is TRBV6-5, the J gene TRBJ2-2; 10 nucleotides match TRBD1. Per germline, CDR1 MNHEY and CDR2 SVGAGI. CDR3 size: 16 residues. V was clipped by 4 bases and J by 5 bases; unmatched bases: 7. The CDR3 reads CASSSRQGARTGELFF. In DNA, the CDR3 is TGTGCCAGCAGTTCCCGACAGGGGGCTAGGACCGGGGAGCTGTTTTTT.

The chain is built from TRBV5-1 and TRBJ2-7; TRBD1 aligns across 9 bases. The J segment lost 9 bases and the V segment lost 0 bases, leaving 4 bases of the junction unmatched. The CDR3 loop spans 13 amino acids. CDR1 is SGHRS and CDR2 is YFSETQ in the germline V gene. CDR3 in amino acids: CASSLEGQGGQYF. The CDR3 DNA reads as TGCGCCAGCAGCTTGGAGGGACAGGGCGGGCAGTACTTC.

The J gene is TRBJ1-5, the V gene TRBV28; no reliable D call. CDR1 MDHEN and CDR2 SYDVKM come from the germline V gene. The CDR3 is 16 amino acids. Trimming removed 5 bases at V and 7 bases at J, with 21 bases between. Here the CDR3 DNA reads TGTGCCAGCAGTAAATACCCCGGGTTGGCTGGCCAGCCCCAGCATTTT. This gives the protein CASSKYPGLAGQPQHF.

The chain has TRBV6-5 and TRBJ2-5, with D perhaps matching TRBD2 (5 bases). This CDR3 contains 14 residues. Looked up from germline, CDR1 is MNHEY and CDR2 is SVGAGI. V was pared by 9 bases and J by 5 bases, with 19 bases between. The DNA of the CDR3 is TGTGCCAGTCACCCCGGGGTCCCCCCCGAGACCCAGTACTTC. Protein product: CASHPGVPPETQYF.

CDR3 sequence reads: CASSLLQSGNTIYF. In nucleotides, the CDR3 is TGTGCCAGCAGTCTACTTCAATCTGGAAACACCATATATTTT. V is TRBV6-5 and J is TRBJ1-3; D call uncertain. Deletions cut 5 bases from V and 1 base from J, with 9 bases between. The germline V gene encodes CDR1 MNHEY and CDR2 SVGAGI. The CDR3 is 14 residues long.

V is TRBV6-5 and J is TRBJ2-2; the D gene is possibly TRBD1 (6 bases). The CDR3 is 14 residues long. Trimming left V 5 bases short and J 2 bases short, with 9 bases between. Germline CDR1 is MNHEY and CDR2 is SVGAGI. The CDR3 loop reads CASSPDRNTGELFF. The DNA of the CDR3 is TGTGCCAGCAGTCCGGACAGAAACACCGGGGAGCTGTTTTTT.

The V and J genes are TRBV10-3 and TRBJ2-2, with TRBD2 identical over 13 bases. The length of the CDR3 is 18 residues. Trimming removed 6 bases from V and 1 base from J; junction bases left unmatched: 8. The germline V gene encodes CDR1 ENHRY and CDR2 SYGVKD. CDR3 amino acids: CAISAGTSGAQNTGELFF. Here the CDR3 DNA reads TGTGCCATCAGCGCCGGGACTAGCGGGGCGCAGAACACCGGGGAGCTGTTTTTT.

The gene calls are TRBV10-1 and TRBJ2-7, with unresolved D. Trimming took off 2 bases at V and 2 bases at J, with 13 bases between the two ends. This CDR3 is built from 15 residues. CDR1 and CDR2 (germline): WNHNN, SYGVQD (reference sequence). The CDR3: CASSEDSSLPYEQYF. The CDR3 nucleotides are TGCGCCAGCAGTGAGGACTCAAGCTTACCCTACGAGCAGTACTTC.

The rearrangement uses TRBV4-1 and TRBJ2-3; D not resolved. The germline CDR1 and CDR2 sequences are MGHRA and YSYEKL. CDR3 length equals 14 residues. The V end was cut by 2 bases, the J end by 1 base, with 7 bases between. The CDR3 nucleotides are TGCGCCAGCAGCCAATTTGAGCGCACAGATACGCAGTATTTT. This encodes CASSQFERTDTQYF.

The chain couples TRBV19 to TRBJ1-5; the D gene is possibly TRBD1 (6 bases). Trimming cost V 8 bases and J 7 bases, with 18 bases left between them. CDR1 LNHDA and CDR2 SQIVND come from the germline V gene (reference sequence). The CDR3 has 14 residues. The CDR3 here is CASLPGAGAQPQHF. The CDR3 DNA reads as TGTGCCAGTCTTCCCGGGGCAGGGGCCCAGCCCCAGCATTTT.

The V and J genes are TRBV11-2 and TRBJ2-1; tentative D call: TRBD2 (6 bases). Germline CDR1 is SGHAT and CDR2 is FQNNGV. The CDR3 is made up of 13 amino acids. Deletions cut 5 bases from V and 5 bases from J, with 10 bases between. CDR3 in DNA: TGTGCCAGCAGCACGGGACTCGACAATGAGCAGTTCTTC. Encoded protein: CASSTGLDNEQFF.

This clone was seen a few times. The V call is TRBV19, the J call TRBJ1-1, with D maybe TRBD1 (5 bases). This CDR3 comprises 15 residues. V shed 5 bases and J shed 1 base, with 14 bases lying between them. Germline V gene sequence: CDR1 LNHDA, CDR2 SQIVND (reference sequence). Here the CDR3 reads CASSGLAGTNTEAFF. In nucleotides, the CDR3 is TGTGCCAGTAGTGGCCTCGCGGGGACGAACACTGAAGCTTTCTTT.

This clone came up once. This chain joins TRBV29-1 and TRBJ1-4; 8 bases agree with TRBD1. Germline CDR1 and CDR2: SQVTM and ANQGSEA. CDR3 length equals 13 residues. The trim removed 5 bases at V and 6 bases at J, leaving 5 bases unmatched. CDR3 region: CSVYTGGDEKLFF. The CDR3 coding sequence is TGCAGCGTTTATACAGGGGGTGATGAAAAACTGTTTTTT.